The 26 T cell receptor beta chains below were found in one sample sequenced in a study of CD8 T cells in Susac syndrome. Reverse transcription used roughly 0.45 to 1 ug RNA and random hexamers. From the immunoSEQ multiplex PCR reads, TCRdb called clonotypes with MiXCR, one entry per CDR3 protein. Among about 150,000 distinct CDR3 sequences, approximately 94% were seen once, and the ten largest hold 0.084%. Sequenced sample: CD4+ T cells from PBMCs. These receptors all come from a human donor with Susac syndrome.

V usage is TRBV5-1 and J usage is TRBJ2-3, with D possibly TRBD2 on 6 matching bases. CDR1 and CDR2 from the germline V gene are SGHRS and YFSETQ. The V end was cut by 0 bases, the J end by 0 bases, with 14 bases between. This CDR3 has 17 residues. The CDR3 loop reads CASSLAMGGTSTDTQYF. The CDR3 nucleotides read TGCGCCAGCAGCTTGGCCATGGGGGGAACCAGCACAGATACGCAGTATTTT.

The V call is TRBV7-9, the J call TRBJ1-5, with D maybe TRBD1 (5 bases). The CDR3 totals 13 residues. The ends were cut back, 1 base at V and 7 bases at J, with 8 bases in the middle. CDR1 and CDR2 (germline): SEHNR, FQNEAQ (reference sequence). CDR3 DNA: TGTGCCAGCAGCTTAGGGGACGCACAGCCCCAGCATTTT. Its translation: CASSLGDAQPQHF. Supplemented by reference TRBV7-9 and TRBJ1-5, the full variable domain reads DTGVSQNPRHKITKRGQNVTFRCDPISEHNRLYWYRQTLGQGPEFLTYFQNEAQLEKSRLLSDRFSAERPKGSFSTLEIQRTEQGDSAMYLCASSLGDAQPQHFGDGTRLSIL.

This clonotype was recorded only once. The J gene is TRBJ1-1, the V gene TRBV28, with D uncertain. The V end lost 3 bases, the J end lost 9 bases, and 20 bases lay between the germline ends. The CDR3 extends over 15 amino acids. Germline CDR1 MDHEN, CDR2 SYDVKM. Here the CDR3 DNA reads TGTGCCAGCAGTTTGGGCGATTGGGGAACACTGAAAGCTTTCTTT. As protein: CASSLGDWGTLKAFF. Full variable domain (outside the CDR3, taken from reference TRBV28 and TRBJ1-1): DVKVTQSSRYLVKRTGEKVFLECVQDMDHENMFWYRQDPGLGLRLIYFSYDVKMKEKGDIPEGYSVSREKKERFSLILESASTNQTSMYLCASSLGDWGTLKAFFGQGTRLTVV.

This chain joins TRBV29-1 and TRBJ1-5, with D perhaps matching TRBD1 (5 bases). V was pared by 4 bases and J by 3 bases, with 10 bases between. Germline assignment: CDR1 SQVTM and CDR2 ANQGSEA. The CDR3 sequence is 13 residues long. Written as DNA, the CDR3 is TGCAGCGTTGGCCAGGGAGTCAATCAGCCCCAGCATTTT. It is translated as CSVGQGVNQPQHF.

J is TRBJ2-7 and V is TRBV12-3 or TRBV12-4; 11 nucleotides line up with TRBD2. This CDR3 spans 14 amino acids. The V segment lost 3 bases and the J segment 7 bases; nucleotides outside the gene matches: 5. The CDR3 is CASSFSGRAGEQYF. CDR3 coding DNA: TGTGCCAGCAGTTTTAGCGGGAGGGCCGGAGAGCAGTACTTC.

The J gene is TRBJ2-7, the V gene TRBV20-1, with D possibly matching TRBD1 (6 bases). V was shortened by 5 bases and J by 0 bases, with 17 bases between the two germline ends. CDR3 size: 15 residues. Germline values: CDR1 DFQATT, CDR2 SNEGSKA (reference sequence). CDR3 amino acids: CSAYDGQISSYEQYF. For the CDR3, the DNA is TGCAGTGCTTACGACGGACAGATCTCCTCCTACGAGCAGTACTTC.

Comments on this clonotype: One junction end disagrees with the germline gene, perhaps due to a read error. The CDR3: CSASWWGTSGAEITRF. As DNA, the CDR3 is TGCAGTGCTAGTTGGTGGGGGACTAGCGGGGCCGAAATAACCCGTTTT. The V and J genes are TRBV20-1 and TRBJ2-3; TRBD2 aligns across 13 bases. Germline loops: CDR1 DFQATT, CDR2 SNEGSKA (reference sequence). The CDR3 length is 16 residues.

The CDR3 DNA reads TGCAGTGCGAGACAGGGGCGGTTAGGAACTGAAGCTTTCTTT. Residues: CSARQGRLGTEAFF. The chain uses TRBV20-1 and TRBJ1-1; 8 nucleotides line up with TRBD1. With V trimmed by 6 bases and J by 5 bases, 11 bases remained unmatched. Germline V CDR1 and CDR2: DFQATT, SNEGSKA (reference sequence). The CDR3 totals 14 residues.

This chain uses TRBV20-1 with TRBJ2-3, with 10 bases matching TRBD2. The CDR3 has 14 residues. The J segment lost 8 bases and the V segment lost 1 base, leaving 6 bases of the junction unmatched. Germline V gives CDR1 DFQATT, CDR2 SNEGSKA (reference sequence). The CDR3 bases are TGCAGTGCTAGAGGGCTAGCGGGAGTTGGTACGCAGTATTTT. It specifies CSARGLAGVGTQYF.

V usage is TRBV14 and J usage is TRBJ1-2; 8 nucleotides align to TRBD1. The CDR3 extends over 14 amino acids. CDR1 is SGHDN, CDR2 FVKESK, per germline. Losses at the gene ends were 4 bases for V and 4 bases for J; bases not matched to a gene: 5. DNA of the CDR3: TGTGCCAGCAGCCCCGGGACAGGTTCCTATGGCTACACCTTC. This gives the protein CASSPGTGSYGYTF.

The gene calls are TRBV24-1 and TRBJ1-2; weak D call: TRBD1 (5 bases). Germline V CDR1 and CDR2: KGHDR, SFDVKD. Trimming left V 4 bases short and J 3 bases short, with 11 bases between. The CDR3 spans 14 residues. The CDR3 region has the DNA TGTGCCACCAGTGACTCCGGACACCACTATGGCTACACCTTC. Its protein is CATSDSGHHYGYTF.

This clonotype showed up just once. The chain uses TRBV5-4 and TRBJ2-6; D gene unclear. Germline V gene data show CDR1 as SGHNT and CDR2 as YYREEE (reference sequence). The V end was cut by 3 bases, the J end by 4 bases, with 14 bases between. The CDR3 extends over 16 amino acids. The CDR3 coding sequence is TGTGCCAGCAGCTCCCAAAGCCGATCGGGGGCCAACGTCCTGACTTTC. Its protein product is CASSSQSRSGANVLTF.

V gene TRBV20-1 combines with J gene TRBJ2-5; TRBD2 aligns across 11 bases. CDR3 length: 15 residues. Germline loops: CDR1 DFQATT, CDR2 SNEGSKA (reference sequence). The junction had 6 bases not matched to a gene; V was cut back by 5 bases and J by 1 base. CDR3 DNA: TGCAGTGCTGGCGTGACTAGCGGGGCCCAAGAGACCCAGTACTTC. Translation: CSAGVTSGAQETQYF.

This chain links TRBV5-1 with TRBJ2-3; no firm D call. Germline V gives CDR1 SGHRS, CDR2 YFSETQ. The ends were cut back, 5 bases at V and 1 base at J, with 17 bases in the middle. The CDR3 is made up of 16 amino acids. CDR3 nucleotide sequence: TGCGCCAGCAGACTCTATACATCCGGAGGCACAGATACGCAGTATTTT. It codes for CASRLYTSGGTDTQYF.

V gene TRBV29-1 combines with J gene TRBJ1-1; D remains ambiguous. Trimming removed 6 bases at V and 3 bases at J, with 8 bases between. This CDR3 comprises 11 residues. From germline, CDR1 is SQVTM and CDR2 ANQGSEA. CDR3 nucleotides: TGCAGCGTGGCCTCTCACACTGAAGCTTTCTTT. Protein product: CSVASHTEAFF.

Written as DNA, the CDR3 is TGTGCCAGCAGCCCAGAGACTAGCCGCTACGAGCAGTACTTC. Translated, it gives CASSPETSRYEQYF. The V gene is TRBV7-9, the J gene TRBJ2-7, with 7 bases that match TRBD2. V lost 5 bases and J lost 3; bases outside the gene matches: 7. Germline V gene sequence: CDR1 SEHNR, CDR2 FQNEAQ (reference sequence). This CDR3 has 14 amino acids.

V is TRBV19 and J is TRBJ2-1; TRBD2 is a possible D gene (6 bases). The CDR3 covers 13 residues. V lost 1 base, J lost 8 bases, and 9 bases lay in between. CDR1 and CDR2 (germline): LNHDA, SQIVND (reference sequence). The chain's CDR3 is CASSIGSGDEQFF. Written as DNA, the CDR3 is TGTGCCAGTAGTATAGGTAGCGGTGATGAGCAGTTCTTC. Drawing the rest from reference TRBV19 and TRBJ2-1, the complete variable domain is DGGITQSPKYLFRKEGQNVTLSCEQNLNHDAMYWYRQDPGQGLRLIYYSQIVNDFQKGDIAEGYSVSREKKESFPLTVTSAQKNPTAFYLCASSIGSGDEQFFGPGTRLTVL.

The chain is built from TRBV5-1 and TRBJ2-1, with D perhaps TRBD2 (5 bases). Trimming removed 1 base at V and 7 bases at J, with 12 bases between. Germline V CDR1 and CDR2: SGHRS, YFSETQ. There are 14 residues in the CDR3. The DNA for the CDR3 is TGCGCCAGCAGCTTGCCAATAGCGCGTAATGAGCAGTTCTTC. Protein product: CASSLPIARNEQFF.

This rearrangement joins TRBV28 to TRBJ1-2; D remains unclear. V was shortened by 6 bases and J by 4 bases, with 15 bases between the two germline ends. The CDR3 consists of 14 residues. Germline CDR1 and CDR2: MDHEN and SYDVKM. DNA of the CDR3: TGTGCCAGCAGCTCAGAGCCTACTCGCTATGGCTACACCTTC. Protein product: CASSSEPTRYGYTF.

The V and J genes are TRBV6-1 and TRBJ2-1; TRBD2 matches at 11 bases. This CDR3 is 16 amino acids long. Trimming at V came to 11 bases and at J to 0 bases, leaving 9 bases not matched to a gene. Germline V lookup: CDR1 MNHNS, CDR2 SASEGT. The CDR3 sequence: CAVSSGRGSSYNEQFF. In nucleotides, the CDR3 is TGTGCCGTGAGTAGCGGGAGGGGGAGCTCCTACAATGAGCAGTTCTTC.

V gene TRBV12-3 or TRBV12-4 combines with J gene TRBJ1-1; D gene unclear. This CDR3 contains 13 residues. The V and J ends lost 2 bases and 1 base respectively, with 5 bases between them. As DNA, the CDR3 is TGTGCCAGCAGTTTAAACAGGAACACTGAAGCTTTCTTT. Translation gives CASSLNRNTEAFF.

The CDR3 bases are TGTGCCATCAGGGGAGACCTTCAATCCTACGAGCAGTACTTC. It yields the protein CAIRGDLQSYEQYF. The genes are TRBV10-3 and TRBJ2-7, with D possibly matching TRBD2 (5 bases). The CDR3 contains 14 residues. Between the trimmed V and J ends, which lost 6 bases and 1 base, there was a span of 13 bases. CDR1 and CDR2 from the germline V gene are ENHRY and SYGVKD.

V usage is TRBV3-1 and J usage is TRBJ1-1; unclear D gene. The V end lost 4 bases, the J end lost 0 bases, and 15 bases lay between the germline ends. The germline V gene encodes CDR1 LGHDT and CDR2 YNNKEL (reference sequence). CDR3 length: 16 residues. Here the CDR3 DNA reads TGTGCCAGCAGCCCCCGCGGGCAGAGCATGAACACTGAAGCTTTCTTT. Residues: CASSPRGQSMNTEAFF. Full variable domain (missing parts from reference TRBV3-1 and TRBJ1-1): DTAVSQTPKYLVTQMGNDKSIKCEQNLGHDTMYWYKQDSKKFLKIMFSYNNKELIINETVPNRFSPKSPDKAHLNLHINSLELGDSAVYFCASSPRGQSMNTEAFFGQGTRLTVV.

Worth noting for this clonotype: At one boundary the junction diverges from the germline segment, which might be a read error. This chain uses TRBV7-9 with TRBJ2-7; 8 bases are a match to TRBD1. CDR1 and CDR2 from the germline V gene are SEHNR and FQNEAQ (reference sequence). The CDR3 is 15 residues long. CDR3 sequence (DNA): TGTGCCAGCAGCCTAGCCGGGACAGGACAATACGAGCAGTACTTC. Translating gives CASSLAGTGQYEQYF.

This chain joins TRBV5-1 and TRBJ2-5; no clear D. From germline, CDR1 is SGHRS and CDR2 YFSETQ. V was shortened by 4 bases and J by 5 bases, with 18 bases between the two germline ends. The CDR3 is 15 amino acids. CDR3 sequence (DNA): TGCGCCAGCAGCCCTCGGAGCTCCTGGCGGGAGACCCAGTACTTC. Translated: CASSPRSSWRETQYF.

The chain couples TRBV10-2 to TRBJ1-5; D remains ambiguous. The germline CDR1 and CDR2 sequences are WSHSY and SAAADI. Trimming removed 3 bases from V and 1 base from J, with 7 bases in between. This CDR3 comprises 14 residues. The CDR3 protein is CASSDSDSNQPQHF. In DNA, the CDR3 is TGCGCCAGCAGTGATTCGGACAGCAATCAGCCCCAGCATTTT.